The 26 T cell receptor beta chains below all came from one sample that was sequenced in a study of early stage breast cancer tumors (dated by TCRdb to the late 2010s). Libraries were constructed by the immunoSEQ multiplex PCR assay. Entries here come from immuneACCESS through TCRdb and include only in-frame sequences with V and J called. Some clones fail to appear in such tables; in the studies checked, an unresolved V gene covers under half of the shortfall, and the cause of the remainder is unknown. For this sample the table gives about 10,000 clones, of which 66% were detected only once. The ten largest clones capture approximately 6.4% of the sample. Sequences were obtained from breast tumor tissue. The source of these receptors is a person aged 50-59 years with breast cancer.

The chain carries TRBV30 and TRBJ1-2; D ambiguous. Trimming removed 0 bases at V and 8 bases at J, with 16 bases between. CDR1 is GTSNPN, CDR2 SVGIG, per germline (reference sequence). The CDR3 is 14 amino acids. CDR3 residues: CAWSVAWAPGGYTF. The CDR3 nucleotides are TGTGCCTGGAGTGTAGCCTGGGCCCCGGGAGGCTACACCTTC.

This clone was detected once. The CDR3 loop reads CSVGPGGTDTQYF. In nucleotides, the CDR3 is TGCAGCGTTGGTCCGGGGGGCACAGATACGCAGTATTTT. J is TRBJ2-3 and V is TRBV29-1, with D possibly TRBD2 on 6 matching bases. The CDR3 consists of 13 residues. Germline V gives CDR1 SQVTM, CDR2 ANQGSEA. Trimming pared 4 bases from V and 1 base from J, leaving 9 bases between.

The genes are TRBV6-5 and TRBJ2-3; the match to TRBD2 covers 13 bases. This CDR3 contains 15 residues. Trimming removed 5 bases from V and 4 bases from J; junction bases left unmatched: 3. The germline CDR1 and CDR2 sequences are MNHEY and SVGAGI. The CDR3 DNA reads as TGTGCCAGCAGTAGACTAGCGGGGGGCGCAGATACGCAGTATTTT. Encoded protein: CASSRLAGGADTQYF.

The chain carries TRBV20-1 and TRBJ2-3; D gene ambiguous. The CDR3 is 10 amino acids. The V end lost 6 bases, the J end lost 6 bases, and 7 bases lay between the germline ends. CDR1 DFQATT and CDR2 SNEGSKA come from the germline V gene (reference sequence). The DNA of the CDR3 is TGCAGTGCCCACCCGGATACGCAGTATTTT. This translates into CSAHPDTQYF.

The genes are TRBV7-9 and TRBJ1-2, with D unresolved. CDR1 SEHNR and CDR2 FQNEAQ come from the germline V gene (reference sequence). CDR3 length: 15 residues. Trimming removed 8 bases from V and 4 bases from J, with 20 bases in between. CDR3 bases: TGTGCCAGCGGTCGGCAGCCGCTAAGCGGCTATGGCTACACCTTC. This encodes CASGRQPLSGYGYTF.

This sequence joins TRBV7-9 and TRBJ1-2, with 8 bases lining up with TRBD1. The germline V gene has CDR1 SEHNR and CDR2 FQNEAQ (reference sequence). This CDR3 spans 12 amino acids. Unmatched junction bases numbered 4, after V lost 5 bases and J lost 8 bases. The CDR3: CASSPDRAGYTF. The DNA for the CDR3 is TGTGCCAGCAGCCCGGACAGGGCGGGCTACACCTTC.

The chain recombines TRBV27 with TRBJ1-2; D is unclear. The V gene lost 4 bases and the J gene lost 1 base, with 16 bases spanning the gap. Germline lookup yields CDR1 MNHEY and CDR2 SMNVEV (reference sequence). The CDR3 covers 16 residues. The CDR3 is CASSSGTLTVNYGYTF. CDR3 DNA: TGTGCCAGCAGTTCAGGAACCCTAACCGTTAACTATGGCTACACCTTC.

The chain couples TRBV7-9 to TRBJ2-5; no clear D. Germline values: CDR1 SEHNR, CDR2 FQNEAQ (reference sequence). Trimming cost V 1 base and J 7 bases, with 13 bases left between them. The CDR3 has 14 residues. DNA of the CDR3: TGTGCCAGCAGCTTAGAGTTCGGTTTTGTGACCCAGTACTTC. It yields the protein CASSLEFGFVTQYF.

The rearrangement uses TRBV4-2 and TRBJ2-1, with a weak D call TRBD1 (6 bases). This CDR3 region has 15 residues. Germline CDR1 reads LGHNA; CDR2 reads YNFKEQ. The V gene lost 4 bases and the J gene lost 7 bases, with 17 bases spanning the gap. CDR3 sequence reads: CASSPQGSSENEQFF. The DNA of the CDR3 is TGTGCCAGCAGCCCTCAGGGGTCCTCAGAAAATGAGCAGTTCTTC.

In its sample, this clone was seen a few times. The genes are TRBV2 and TRBJ2-1, with D perhaps TRBD2 (6 bases). Trimming took off 1 base at V and 3 bases at J, with 10 bases between the two ends. CDR3 length: 15 residues. Germline CDR1 is SNHLY and CDR2 is FYNNEI. The DNA for the CDR3 is TGTGCCAGCAGTGAAGTCAGGACTAACTACAATGAGCAGTTCTTC. Protein sequence: CASSEVRTNYNEQFF.

This clone was counted only a few times. The DNA of the CDR3 is TGTGCCAGCAGTCGGACACGCCACGGTTCAGATACGCAGTATTTT. This codes for CASSRTRHGSDTQYF. This chain joins TRBV11-2 and TRBJ2-3; D possibly corresponds to TRBD1 (5 bases). With 6 bases removed from V and 4 bases from J, the gap between germline ends came to 17 bases. This CDR3 spans 15 amino acids. In germline, CDR1 is SGHAT, CDR2 FQNNGV.

The CDR3, as DNA: TGTGCCTGGAGTGGGGACAGCGGCAAAGAGACCCAGTACTTC. Its translation: CAWSGDSGKETQYF. The genes are TRBV30 and TRBJ2-5, with 7 bases that match TRBD1. Germline V gene sequence: CDR1 GTSNPN, CDR2 SVGIG (reference sequence). This CDR3 spans 14 amino acids. Trimming removed 1 base from V and 3 bases from J; junction bases left unmatched: 5. Full variable domain (missing parts from reference TRBV30 and TRBJ2-5): SQTIHQWPATLVQPVGSPLSLECTVEGTSNPNLYWYRQAAGRGLQLLFYSVGIGQISSEVPQNLSASRPQDRQFILSSKKLLLSDSGFYLCAWSGDSGKETQYFGPGTRLLVL.

This clone was observed once. The chain employs TRBV5-1 and TRBJ2-3; D ambiguous. The CDR3 runs 17 residues. V lost 4 bases and J lost 1, with 19 bases in between. Germline CDR1 and CDR2: SGHRS and YFSETQ. CDR3 loop: CASSPSGRGVGTDTQYF. The CDR3 DNA follows: TGCGCCAGCAGCCCCTCGGGCCGCGGAGTGGGCACAGATACGCAGTATTTT.

This clone showed up just once. This chain joins TRBV20-1 and TRBJ1-1; D not resolved. Trimming removed 0 bases at V and 9 bases at J, with 8 bases between. The germline gives CDR1 DFQATT, CDR2 SNEGSKA (reference sequence). The CDR3 has 11 residues. CDR3 sequence (DNA): TGCAGTGCTAGAGACCCTCCTAAAGCTTTCTTT. The encoded protein is CSARDPPKAFF.

The chain couples TRBV15 to TRBJ2-7; 11 positions agree with TRBD2. The CDR3 is 16 residues long. Trimming at V came to 1 base and at J to 6 bases, leaving 8 bases not matched to a gene. CDR1 is LNHNV and CDR2 is YYDKDF in the germline V gene (reference sequence). The CDR3 here is CATSRGLPGTSGEQYF. The CDR3 DNA reads as TGTGCCACCAGCAGAGGTCTTCCCGGGACTAGCGGCGAGCAGTACTTC.

This clone is deemed medium-sized. V gene TRBV7-8 combines with J gene TRBJ2-7, with TRBD2 matching over 7 bases. Germline values: CDR1 SGHVS, CDR2 FQNEAQ. The CDR3 contains 15 residues. J gave up 4 bases and V 0 bases, and 6 bases lay outside the gene matches. CDR3 bases: TGTGCCAGCAGCTTAGCAGCGGGGCCTATTTACGAGCAGTACTTC. Its translation is CASSLAAGPIYEQYF.

The chain combines TRBV11-3 with TRBJ1-1; D is unresolved. Germline V lookup: CDR1 SGHNT, CDR2 YENEEA. Trimming removed 5 bases at V and 3 bases at J, with 10 bases between. The CDR3 has 13 amino acids. The CDR3 region has the DNA TGTGCCAGCAGCGTCCCCCCCCACACTGAAGCTTTCTTT. Its protein is CASSVPPHTEAFF.

V gene TRBV30 combines with J gene TRBJ1-2, with D maybe TRBD1 (5 bases). This CDR3 region has 13 residues. CDR1 and CDR2 (germline): GTSNPN, SVGIG (reference sequence). Trimming took 5 bases from V and 2 from J, leaving 12 bases between them. The CDR3, as DNA: TGTGCCTGGGCCGGGGCAGCCAACTATGGCTACACCTTC. It encodes CAWAGAANYGYTF. The full variable domain, with the rest looked up from reference TRBV30 and TRBJ1-2, is SQTIHQWPATLVQPVGSPLSLECTVEGTSNPNLYWYRQAAGRGLQLLFYSVGIGQISSEVPQNLSASRPQDRQFILSSKKLLLSDSGFYLCAWAGAANYGYTFGSGTRLTVV.

The genes are TRBV6-6 and TRBJ2-5; TRBD1 matches 8 bases. CDR1 MNHNY and CDR2 SVGAGI come from the germline V gene (reference sequence). The V gene end was trimmed by 5 bases and the J gene end by 2 bases; junction bases not matched to a gene: 10. The CDR3 runs 16 residues. CDR3: CASSTTRTGKQETQYF. The CDR3 region has the DNA TGTGCCAGCAGTACCACGCGGACAGGGAAACAAGAGACCCAGTACTTC.

V and J are TRBV19 and TRBJ2-7; D may correspond to TRBD1 or TRBD2 (5 bases each). V was pared by 6 bases and J by 8 bases, with 17 bases between. CDR1 and CDR2 (germline): LNHDA, SQIVND (reference sequence). This CDR3 region has 13 residues. CDR3 bases: TGTGCCAGTAGCGGGACCGTAGTATCCCAGCAGTACTTC. This translates into CASSGTVVSQQYF.

This chain uses TRBV6-6 with TRBJ1-6; no clear D gene. CDR1 and CDR2 (germline): MNHNY, SVGAGI (reference sequence). Trimming stripped 7 bases from V and 0 bases from J, with 4 bases between. There are 13 residues in the CDR3. The CDR3 DNA sequence: TGTGCCAGCAAGAGCTCCTATAATTCACCCCTCCACTTT. Translation gives CASKSSYNSPLHF.

This clone was detected only a few times. The chain couples TRBV2 to TRBJ2-7; a weak D match, TRBD1 (6 bases). The CDR3 loop spans 16 amino acids. V was pared by 1 base and J by 1 base, with 14 bases between. From germline, CDR1 is SNHLY and CDR2 FYNNEI. The CDR3 loop reads CASSEGKGVRSYEQYF. DNA of the CDR3: TGTGCCAGCAGTGAAGGGAAGGGGGTAAGGTCCTACGAGCAGTACTTC. Looking up the rest from reference TRBV2 and TRBJ2-7 gives the full variable domain: EPEVTQTPSHQVTQMGQEVILRCVPISNHLYFYWYRQILGQKVEFLVSFYNNEISEKSEIFDDQFSVERPDGSNFTLKIRSTKLEDSAMYFCASSEGKGVRSYEQYFGPGTRLTVT.

The chain employs TRBV18 and TRBJ1-6; D is uncertain. Deletions cut 1 base from V and 9 bases from J, with 16 bases between. Germline V gene sequence: CDR1 KGHSH, CDR2 LQKENI. This CDR3 contains 16 residues. CDR3 nucleotides: TGTGCCAGCTCACCACTACGGACGGAGTATGGTTCACCCCTCCACTTT. Protein sequence: CASSPLRTEYGSPLHF.

The chain couples TRBV4-2 to TRBJ1-5; D gene ambiguous. The CDR3 contains 14 residues. Per germline, CDR1 LGHNA and CDR2 YNFKEQ. V was trimmed by 0 bases and J by 9 bases, leaving 12 bases between them. The CDR3 DNA reads as TGTGCCAGCAGCCAAGACTTGTCCGGCGGGCCCCAGCATTTT. Translation gives CASSQDLSGGPQHF.

The chain employs TRBV6-1 and TRBJ2-7; 9 bases are shared with TRBD1. Looked up from germline, CDR1 is MNHNS and CDR2 is SASEGT. The CDR3 extends over 14 amino acids. The V and J ends lost 7 bases and 3 bases, in that order; junction bases with no gene match: 7. The CDR3 reads CASKVGTGNYEQYF. DNA for the CDR3: TGTGCCAGCAAGGTTGGGACAGGGAACTACGAGCAGTACTTC.

This clone came up a few times. The gene calls are TRBV5-1 and TRBJ1-2; D might be TRBD1 (6 bases). Trimming pared 0 bases from V and 7 bases from J, leaving 19 bases between. The CDR3 loop spans 16 amino acids. The germline V gene has CDR1 SGHRS and CDR2 YFSETQ. The CDR3: CASSLAIPGAQGGYTF. The CDR3 DNA is TGCGCCAGCAGCTTGGCTATACCGGGGGCGCAAGGTGGCTACACCTTC.